This T cell receptor (beta chain) was observed in a study of control samples from healthy donors and cancer patients. The CDR3 is made up of 16 amino acids. Germline V gene data show CDR1 as LGHNT and CDR2 as FRNRAP. Trimming removed 2 bases at V and 4 bases at J, with 17 bases between. Only in-frame clones appear in the TCRdb table, and some are missing; sequencing was by immunoSEQ multiplex PCR. The sample has more than 60,000 clones, about nine tenths seen once; the top ten hold approximately 8.8%. The sequence was collected from a woman aged 45 to 65 with colorectal cancer. This sequence joins TRBV12-5 and TRBJ2-5, with D possibly TRBD1 on 5 matching bases. Material for sequencing was PBMCs. Written as DNA, the CDR3 is TGTGCTAGTGGTTTGCTAACCTCAGGGTTGGTAGAGACCCAGTACTTC. Encoded protein: CASGLLTSGLVETQYF.